The rows below give T cell receptor beta chains drawn from one sample of a study of T cell changes during pregnancy in multiple sclerosis. The protocol was immunoSEQ multiplex PCR, while the TCRdb copy is restricted to in-frame clones and leaves out a portion. The data hold about 59,000 clones, with 70% to 90% observed a single time. This specimen consisted of peripheral blood, obtained in the first trimester of pregnancy. Every receptor here comes from a female donor in good health, enrolled as a control in a pregnancy study. CDR3s include the opening cysteine and the closing phenylalanine or tryptophan. The order of the fields is clone size, D gene, V gene, J gene, CDR3 protein, CDR3 DNA. The D gene is left open where the match is weak. Not all rows give a size; the values are once, few, many and, for expanded clones, a class.

NA	NA	TRBV2	TRBJ1-1	CASRGQEAFF	TGTGCCAGCAGGGGACAAGAAGCTTTCTTT
NA	NA	TRBV4-3	TRBJ2-2	CASSQGRRNTGELFF	TGCGCCAGCAGTCAGGGTAGAAGGAACACCGGGGAGCTGTTTTTT
NA	NA	TRBV19	TRBJ1-3	CASTWLSGNTIYF	TGTGCCAGTACATGGCTCTCTGGAAACACCATATATTTT
NA	TRBD1	TRBV7-2	TRBJ2-2	CASSLGRTGLSTGELFF	TGTGCCAGCAGCTTAGGACGGACAGGGCTCAGCACCGGGGAGCTGTTTTTT
NA	NA	TRBV14	TRBJ1-5	CASSQSPRPQHF	TGTGCCAGCAGCCAAAGCCCAAGGCCCCAGCATTTT
NA	NA	TRBV6-6	TRBJ1-3	CASSSHTIYF	TGTGCCAGCAGTTCTCACACCATATATTTT
NA	NA	TRBV19	TRBJ1-5	CASSPSGRANQPQHF	TGTGCCAGTAGTCCCTCAGGCAGGGCCAATCAGCCCCAGCATTTT
NA	NA	TRBV7-2	TRBJ2-2	CASSLPEGEARIGELFF	TGTGCCAGCAGCTTACCAGAAGGGGAGGCCCGGATCGGGGAGCTGTTTTTT
NA	NA	TRBV9	TRBJ2-2	CASSVTNTGELFF	TGTGCCAGCAGCGTCACGAACACCGGGGAGCTGTTTTTT
NA	TRBD1	TRBV30	TRBJ2-3	CAWAWTGGVAGTQYF	TGTGCCTGGGCCTGGACAGGGGGGGTGGCGGGTACGCAGTATTTT
NA	TRBD2	TRBV27	TRBJ2-1	CASSRDSFIAGGLSYNEQFF	TGTGCCAGCAGTCGGGACTCCTTTATAGCGGGGGGGCTATCATACAATGAGCAGTTCTTC
NA	NA	TRBV9	TRBJ1-6	CASSVVLDSPLHF	TGTGCCAGCAGCGTAGTATTAGATTCACCCCTCCACTTT
NA	TRBD1	TRBV11-2	TRBJ1-2	CASSLVAGGEAGYTF	TGTGCCAGCAGCTTAGTTGCAGGGGGAGAGGCTGGCTACACCTTC
NA	NA	TRBV9	TRBJ1-6	CASSVGADMGYNSPLHF	TGTGCCAGCAGCGTAGGCGCGGACATGGGTTATAATTCACCCCTCCACTTT
NA	TRBD1	TRBV30	TRBJ1-2	CAWNDPGGSYGYTF	TGTGCCTGGAATGATCCAGGGGGGAGCTATGGCTACACCTTC
NA	NA	TRBV4-3	TRBJ2-5	CASSQGTGETQYF	TGCGCCAGCAGCCAAGGGACTGGAGAGACCCAGTACTTC
once	TRBD2	TRBV2	TRBJ2-3	CASSEPLGGGAADTQYF	TGTGCCAGCAGTGAACCACTTGGCGGGGGGGCGGCAGATACGCAGTATTTT